This T cell receptor beta chain was profiled in a study of cytotoxic CD8 clonotypes in ibrutinib-treated CLL. On the study more broadly: Partial responders roughly 25, complete 2; roughly 12 progressed and around 15 stayed in remission by median around 71 months.

The CDR3 is 13 amino acids. Trimming pared 3 bases from V and 5 bases from J, leaving 11 bases between. The germline CDR1 and CDR2 sequences are KGHSH and LQKENI. Using immunoSEQ multiplex PCR, the repertoire was profiled, and TCRdb retains in-frame clones only, with some absent. The sample lists 150,000 to 200,000 clones; 88% were seen once. This chain connects TRBV18 to TRBJ2-7; possibly TRBD1 for D (5 bases). The source of this sequence is a human donor with chronic lymphocytic leukemia. Sequences were derived from PBMCs, sampled at disease progression, from a patient treated with ibrutinib. CDR3: CASSPRQGDEQYF. For the CDR3, the DNA is TGTGCCAGCTCACCTAGGCAGGGTGACGAGCAGTACTTC.